This TCR beta chain came from a study of CD8 T cells in acute hepatitis C reinfection. General study results and limits: Overrepresentation in the naive pool did not explain the preferential TRBV04 and TRBV06 usage seen in all groups.

As regards this clone: Antigen specificity is unknown.

Time point described: naive CD8 control sorted from an acute-time-point sample. TCRdb keeps only in-frame clones here, not all; method: immunoSEQ multiplex PCR. This table has approximately 39,000 clones, about 86% appearing once. Trimming took 5 bases from V and 2 from J, leaving 10 bases between them. The CDR3 has 13 residues. The germline V gene encodes CDR1 WSHSY and CDR2 SAAADI. Sequencing was performed on naive CD8+ T cells from PBMCs. V is TRBV10-2 and J is TRBJ2-7; D unclear. The receptor was derived from a man younger than 45 with chronic hepatitis C. The CDR3 loop reads CASSLPRAYEQYF. As DNA, the CDR3 is TGCGCCAGCAGTTTGCCAAGGGCCTACGAGCAGTACTTC.